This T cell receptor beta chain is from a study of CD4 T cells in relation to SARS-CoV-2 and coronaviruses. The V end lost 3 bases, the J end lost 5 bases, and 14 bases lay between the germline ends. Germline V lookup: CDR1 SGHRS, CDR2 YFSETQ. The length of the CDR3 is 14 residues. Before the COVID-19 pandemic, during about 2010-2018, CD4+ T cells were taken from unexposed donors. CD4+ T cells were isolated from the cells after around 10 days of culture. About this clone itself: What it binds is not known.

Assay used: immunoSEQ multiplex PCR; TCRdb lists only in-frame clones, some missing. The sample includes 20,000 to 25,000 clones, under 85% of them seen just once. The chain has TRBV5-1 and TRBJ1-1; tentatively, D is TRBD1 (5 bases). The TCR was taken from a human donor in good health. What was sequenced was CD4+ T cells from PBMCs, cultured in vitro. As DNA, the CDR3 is TGCGCCAGCAGCTCAGGGATGGAGGGTACTGAAGCTTTCTTT. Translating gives CASSSGMEGTEAFF.